This T cell receptor (beta chain) derives from a study of blood T cells in healthy people across ages. A second PCR, run for roughly 7 to 12 cycles, used a sample-barcoded 5' primer plus a J-beta primer mix. Each CDR3 protein is one row after TCRdb ran MiXCR on the 5' RACE reads. The sample holds 800,000 or so distinct CDR3 sequences, roughly 25% seen once. Study results and caveats: The recorded TCR beta diversity per million T cells decreased in a roughly linear manner with age. Fewer expanded clones and more diversity marked long-lived versus aged donors.

This clonotype was seen more than once but under ten times. The target antigen is unknown. CDR3 length equals 15 residues. Germline V gene data show CDR1 as MDHEN and CDR2 as SYDVKM. V lost 2 bases, J lost 3 bases, and 14 bases lay in between. These data were also reused for a study on T cells of mothers and their children. This second report adds: Every mother produced more than 8 million TCR beta CDR3 reads, whereas every child provided 2.5 million to 3.5 million.

The sequence was obtained from a boy between 10 and 17 years old in good health. Sample: blood. The chain links TRBV28 to TRBJ2-7; D gene ambiguous. Here the CDR3 DNA reads TGTGCCAGCAGTTTACTCGAGGTTGGGGTCTACGAGCAGTACTTC. Encoded protein: CASSLLEVGVYEQYF.